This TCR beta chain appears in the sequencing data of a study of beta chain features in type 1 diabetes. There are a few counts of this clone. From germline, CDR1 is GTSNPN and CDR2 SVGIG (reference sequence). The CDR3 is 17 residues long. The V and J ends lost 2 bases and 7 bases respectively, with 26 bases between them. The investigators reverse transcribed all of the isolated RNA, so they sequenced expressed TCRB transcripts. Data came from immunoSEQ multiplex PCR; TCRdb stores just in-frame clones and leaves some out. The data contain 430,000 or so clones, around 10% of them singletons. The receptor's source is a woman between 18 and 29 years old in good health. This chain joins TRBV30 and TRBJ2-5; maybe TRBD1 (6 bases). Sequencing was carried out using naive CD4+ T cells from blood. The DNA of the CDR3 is TGTGCCTGGAGTCTCAACCGCCAAAACAGGGATCGCGTGACCCAGTACTTC. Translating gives CAWSLNRQNRDRVTQYF.